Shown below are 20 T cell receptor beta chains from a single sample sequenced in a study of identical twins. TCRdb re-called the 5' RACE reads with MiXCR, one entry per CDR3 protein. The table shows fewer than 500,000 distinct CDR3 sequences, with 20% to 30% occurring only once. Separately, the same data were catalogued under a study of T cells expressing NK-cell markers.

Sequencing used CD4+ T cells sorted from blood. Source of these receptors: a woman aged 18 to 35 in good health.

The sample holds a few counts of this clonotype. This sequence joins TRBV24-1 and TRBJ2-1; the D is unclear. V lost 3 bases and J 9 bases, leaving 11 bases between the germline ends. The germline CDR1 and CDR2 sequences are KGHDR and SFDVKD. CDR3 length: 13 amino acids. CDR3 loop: CATSDPRFLEQFF. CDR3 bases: TGTGCCACCAGTGATCCCCGATTTCTTGAGCAGTTCTTC.

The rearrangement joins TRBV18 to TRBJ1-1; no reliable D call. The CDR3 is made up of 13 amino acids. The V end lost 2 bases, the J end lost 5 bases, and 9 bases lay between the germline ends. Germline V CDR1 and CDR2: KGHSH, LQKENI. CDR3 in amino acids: CASSPNWQTEAFF. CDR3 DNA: TGTGCCAGCTCACCAAATTGGCAGACTGAAGCTTTCTTT.

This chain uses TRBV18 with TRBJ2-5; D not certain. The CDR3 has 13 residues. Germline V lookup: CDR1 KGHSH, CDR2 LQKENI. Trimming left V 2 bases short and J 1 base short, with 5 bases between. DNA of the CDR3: TGTGCCAGCTCACCATCCTCCCAAGAGACCCAGTACTTC. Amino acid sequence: CASSPSSQETQYF. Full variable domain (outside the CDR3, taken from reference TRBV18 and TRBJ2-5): NAGVMQNPRHLVRRRGQEARLRCSPMKGHSHVYWYRQLPEEGLKFMVYLQKENIIDESGMPKERFSAEFPKEGPSILRIQQVVRGDSAAYFCASSPSSQETQYFGPGTRLLVL.

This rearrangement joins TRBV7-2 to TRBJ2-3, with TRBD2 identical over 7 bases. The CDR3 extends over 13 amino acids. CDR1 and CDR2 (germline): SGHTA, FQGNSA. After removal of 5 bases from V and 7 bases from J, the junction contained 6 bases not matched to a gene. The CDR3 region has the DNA TGTGCCAGCAGCCCGCGACTAGCCTATACGCAGTATTTT. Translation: CASSPRLAYTQYF.

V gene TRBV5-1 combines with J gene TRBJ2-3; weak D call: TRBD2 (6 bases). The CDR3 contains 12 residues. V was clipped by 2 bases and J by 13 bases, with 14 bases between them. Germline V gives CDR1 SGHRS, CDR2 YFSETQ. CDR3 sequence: CASSFDGGVKYF. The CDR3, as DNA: TGCGCCAGCAGCTTCGACGGCGGGGTTAAGTATTTT.

CDR3 sequence reads: CSAVAGYQETQYF. The CDR3 DNA reads TGCAGTGCTGTAGCGGGCTACCAAGAGACCCAGTACTTC. J is TRBJ2-5 and V is TRBV20-1, with TRBD2 matching over 7 bases. The CDR3 extends over 13 amino acids. Germline V gives CDR1 DFQATT, CDR2 SNEGSKA (reference sequence). The junction had 3 bases not matched to a gene; V was cut back by 5 bases and J by 0 bases.

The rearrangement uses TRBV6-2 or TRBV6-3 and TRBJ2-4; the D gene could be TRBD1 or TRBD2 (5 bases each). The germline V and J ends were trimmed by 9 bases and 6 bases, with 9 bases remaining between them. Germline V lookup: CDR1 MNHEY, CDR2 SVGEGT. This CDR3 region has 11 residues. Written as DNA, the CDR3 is TGTGCCAGGGGGGACGGAAACATTCAGTACTTC. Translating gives CARGDGNIQYF.

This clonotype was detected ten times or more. In nucleotides, the CDR3 is TGTGCCAGCAGCCAGGGGAGGCAGGGTACCTACGAGCAGTACTTC. This translates into CASSQGRQGTYEQYF. V is TRBV3-1 and J is TRBJ2-7, with D possibly TRBD2 on 6 matching bases. The CDR3 is made up of 15 amino acids. Germline V gene data show CDR1 as LGHDT and CDR2 as YNNKEL (reference sequence). With 3 bases removed from V and 2 bases from J, the gap between germline ends came to 14 bases.

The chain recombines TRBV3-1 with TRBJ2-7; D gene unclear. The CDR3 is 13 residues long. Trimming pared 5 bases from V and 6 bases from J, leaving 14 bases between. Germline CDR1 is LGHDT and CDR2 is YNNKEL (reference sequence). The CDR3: CASSTRAPGEQYF. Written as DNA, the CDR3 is TGTGCCAGCAGCACCCGGGCCCCCGGCGAGCAGTACTTC.

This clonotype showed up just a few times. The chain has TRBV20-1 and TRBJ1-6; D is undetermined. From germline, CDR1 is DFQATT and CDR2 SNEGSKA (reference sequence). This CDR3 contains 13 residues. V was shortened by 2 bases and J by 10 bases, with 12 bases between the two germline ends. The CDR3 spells CSARTPNSSPLHF. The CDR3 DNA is TGCAGTGCTAGAACGCCTAACTCCTCACCCCTCCACTTT.

The DNA of the CDR3 is TGTGCCAGTAGTGTAAGACTAGCGAGCTACGAGCAGTACTTC. Translated: CASSVRLASYEQYF. The chain is built from TRBV19 and TRBJ2-7; 8 bases map to TRBD2. CDR1 and CDR2 from the germline V gene are LNHDA and SQIVND (reference sequence). With V trimmed by 5 bases and J by 3 bases, 6 bases remained unmatched. This CDR3 has 14 residues.

Here the CDR3 reads CASSLWTGVNEQYF. As DNA, the CDR3 is TGTGCCAGCAGCCTATGGACAGGGGTCAACGAGCAGTACTTC. V is TRBV16 and J is TRBJ2-7; 9 bases map to TRBD1. V lost 4 bases, J lost 5 bases, and 6 bases stayed unmatched. The CDR3 is 14 amino acids. CDR1 is KGHSY, CDR2 FQNENV, per germline.

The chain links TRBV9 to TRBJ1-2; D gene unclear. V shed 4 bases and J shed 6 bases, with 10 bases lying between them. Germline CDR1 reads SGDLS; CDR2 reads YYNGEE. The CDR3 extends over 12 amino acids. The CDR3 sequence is CASSPREDGYTF. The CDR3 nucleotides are TGTGCCAGCAGCCCAAGAGAAGATGGCTACACCTTC.

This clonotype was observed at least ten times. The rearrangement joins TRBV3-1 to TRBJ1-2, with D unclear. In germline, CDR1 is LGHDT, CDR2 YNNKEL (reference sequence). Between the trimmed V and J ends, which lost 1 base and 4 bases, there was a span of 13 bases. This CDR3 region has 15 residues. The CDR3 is CASSQGPVGAYGYTF. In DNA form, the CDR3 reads TGTGCCAGCAGCCAAGGGCCGGTGGGCGCCTATGGCTACACCTTC.

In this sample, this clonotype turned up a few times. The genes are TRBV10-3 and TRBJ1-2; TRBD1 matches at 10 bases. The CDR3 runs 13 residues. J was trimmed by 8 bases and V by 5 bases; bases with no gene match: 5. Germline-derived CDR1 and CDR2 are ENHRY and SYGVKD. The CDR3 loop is CAISSTGGEGYTF. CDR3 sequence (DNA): TGTGCCATCAGTTCGACAGGGGGCGAGGGCTACACCTTC.

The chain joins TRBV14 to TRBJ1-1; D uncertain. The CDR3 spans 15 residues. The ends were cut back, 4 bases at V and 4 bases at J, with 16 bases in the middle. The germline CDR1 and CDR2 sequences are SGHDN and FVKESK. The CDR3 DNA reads TGTGCCAGCAGCCCTACCACGTGGCTGGGCACTGAAGCTTTCTTT. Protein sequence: CASSPTTWLGTEAFF.

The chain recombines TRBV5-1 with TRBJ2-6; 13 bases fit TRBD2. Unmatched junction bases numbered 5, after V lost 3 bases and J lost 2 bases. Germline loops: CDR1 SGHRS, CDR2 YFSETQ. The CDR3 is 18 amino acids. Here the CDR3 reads CASSSTSGGATGANVLTF. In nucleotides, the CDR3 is TGCGCCAGCAGCTCCACTAGCGGGGGGGCCACTGGGGCCAACGTCCTGACTTTC.

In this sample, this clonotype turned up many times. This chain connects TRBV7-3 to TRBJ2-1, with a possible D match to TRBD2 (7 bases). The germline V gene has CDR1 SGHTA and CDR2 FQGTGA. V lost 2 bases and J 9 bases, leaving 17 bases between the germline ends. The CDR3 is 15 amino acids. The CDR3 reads CASSLSGGVGGEQFF. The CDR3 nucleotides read TGTGCCAGCAGCTTATCGGGGGGCGTCGGGGGTGAGCAGTTCTTC.

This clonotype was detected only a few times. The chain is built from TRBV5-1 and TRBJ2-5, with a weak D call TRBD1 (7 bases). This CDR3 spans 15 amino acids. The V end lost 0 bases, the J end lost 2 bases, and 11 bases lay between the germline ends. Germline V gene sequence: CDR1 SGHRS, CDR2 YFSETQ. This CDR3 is CASSLGGTAQETQYF. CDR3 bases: TGCGCCAGCAGCTTGGGCGGGACAGCACAAGAGACCCAGTACTTC.

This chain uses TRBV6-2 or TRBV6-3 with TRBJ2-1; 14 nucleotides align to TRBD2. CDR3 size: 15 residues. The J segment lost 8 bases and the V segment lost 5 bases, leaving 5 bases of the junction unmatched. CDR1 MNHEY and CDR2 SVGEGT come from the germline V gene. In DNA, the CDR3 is TGTGCCAGCAGTACCGGGACTAGCGGGAGCTATGAGCAGTTCTTC. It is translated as CASSTGTSGSYEQFF.